Listed below are T cell receptor beta chains from one sample, sequenced in a study of T cell repertoires in cytomegalovirus infection. MiXCR was run by TCRdb on the reads, yielding one entry per CDR3 protein. Of some 310,000 distinct CDR3 sequences listed, approximately 25% were seen once; the top ten hold 13%. The antigens of these receptors remain unknown. The sample in question was cultured PBMCs, obtained from culture after CMV antigen stimulation. Receptors were obtained from a human donor in good health (CMV status not recorded). Some clones in this sample may be carry-over from other donors' samples. The CDR3 runs from the conserved cysteine through the conserved F or W. A D gene is named only where the DNA matches it firmly. Clone size appears in some rows only: once, few, many, or a class for an expanded clone.

clone_size: NA; d_call: TRBD1; v_call: TRBV28; j_call: TRBJ1-2; cdr3_nt: TGTGCCAGCAGTCTGGGGACAGGGGGCACAAACTATGGCTACACCTTC; cdr3_aa: CASSLGTGGTNYGYTF
clone_size: NA; d_call: TRBD1; v_call: TRBV7-2; j_call: TRBJ1-2; cdr3_nt: TGTGCCAGCAGCCCGGACAGGAGTGGGGGCTACACCTTC; cdr3_aa: CASSPDRSGGYTF
clone_size: NA; d_call: NA; v_call: TRBV6-5; j_call: TRBJ1-1; cdr3_nt: TGTGCCAGCAGGGAGGCGTCCGGCAGCAGGGCTTTCTTT; cdr3_aa: CASREASGSRAFF
clone_size: few; d_call: TRBD1; v_call: TRBV20-1; j_call: TRBJ2-3; cdr3_nt: TGCAGTGCGAGACGACAGGGCCCAGATACGCAGTATTTT; cdr3_aa: CSARRQGPDTQYF
clone_size: NA; d_call: TRBD2; v_call: TRBV6-2/TRBV6-3; j_call: TRBJ2-5; cdr3_nt: TGTGCCAGCAGATCTCACGGACTAGCGGAAGAGACCCAGTACTTC; cdr3_aa: CASRSHGLAEETQYF
clone_size: few; d_call: NA; v_call: TRBV12-3/TRBV12-4; j_call: TRBJ2-4; cdr3_nt: TGTGCCAGCAGTCTTACCCTTGGGGGGGGCCTGGTCATTCAGTACTTC; cdr3_aa: CASSLTLGGGLVIQYF
clone_size: NA; d_call: NA; v_call: TRBV15; j_call: TRBJ1-2; cdr3_nt: TGTGTCACCAGCAGAGTCGGGGCTGGCTACACCTTC; cdr3_aa: CVTSRVGAGYTF
clone_size: many; d_call: TRBD1; v_call: TRBV19; j_call: TRBJ2-3; cdr3_nt: TGTGCCAGTAGTGCCGACAGGGGGTTGAGCACAGATACGCAGTATTTT; cdr3_aa: CASSADRGLSTDTQYF
clone_size: few; d_call: NA; v_call: TRBV20-1; j_call: TRBJ2-1; cdr3_nt: TGCAGTGCTAGAGACACAGGGTTAAGTGAGCAGTTCTTC; cdr3_aa: CSARDTGLSEQFF
clone_size: NA; d_call: NA; v_call: TRBV7-2; j_call: TRBJ2-1; cdr3_nt: TGTGCCAGCAGCTTAGACGGGGCCGCCAATGAGCAGTTCTTC; cdr3_aa: CASSLDGAANEQFF
clone_size: few; d_call: NA; v_call: TRBV25-1; j_call: TRBJ1-1; cdr3_nt: TGTGCCAGCCGGACCCAGGGGAACACTGAAGCTTTCTTT; cdr3_aa: CASRTQGNTEAFF
clone_size: NA; d_call: TRBD2; v_call: TRBV7-9; j_call: TRBJ2-1; cdr3_nt: TGTGCCAGCAGCCCCCTATTGGCCGGGACTAGCGGGAGTGATGAGCAGTTCTTC; cdr3_aa: CASSPLLAGTSGSDEQFF
clone_size: NA; d_call: NA; v_call: TRBV2; j_call: TRBJ1-1; cdr3_nt: TGTGCCAGCAAAATCGGACGGAACACTGAAGCTTTCTTT; cdr3_aa: CASKIGRNTEAFF
clone_size: NA; d_call: TRBD2; v_call: TRBV7-2; j_call: TRBJ2-1; cdr3_nt: TGTGCCAGCAGCTTACTAGCGGGAGGGGCTGAGCAGTTCTTC; cdr3_aa: CASSLLAGGAEQFF
clone_size: NA; d_call: NA; v_call: TRBV20-1; j_call: TRBJ1-5; cdr3_nt: TGCAGTGCTAGAGGATCAGGGTGGCCCCAGCATTTT; cdr3_aa: CSARGSGWPQHF
clone_size: NA; d_call: NA; v_call: TRBV7-2; j_call: TRBJ2-3; cdr3_nt: TGTGCCAGCAGCTCCCTCCATACCCTCCTCACGGGACTGTACTTGGATACGCAGTATTTT; cdr3_aa: CASSSLHTLLTGLYLDTQYF
clone_size: few; d_call: NA; v_call: TRBV5-1; j_call: TRBJ2-5; cdr3_nt: TGCGCCAGCATGCTCGAAGAGACCCAGTACTTC; cdr3_aa: CASMLEETQYF
clone_size: many; d_call: NA; v_call: TRBV12-3/TRBV12-4; j_call: TRBJ2-1; cdr3_nt: TGTGCCAGCAGTTTTGGGGACTTGAGGTACAATGAGCAGTTCTTC; cdr3_aa: CASSFGDLRYNEQFF
clone_size: few; d_call: NA; v_call: TRBV29-1; j_call: TRBJ1-1; cdr3_nt: TGCAGCGTTGTTCCATTACTCGGGCAGAACACTGAAGCTTTCTTT; cdr3_aa: CSVVPLLGQNTEAFF
clone_size: few; d_call: TRBD1; v_call: TRBV20-1; j_call: TRBJ2-3; cdr3_nt: TGCAGTGCTAGGCGACAGGGGACTGCAGATACGCAGTATTTT; cdr3_aa: CSARRQGTADTQYF
clone_size: NA; d_call: NA; v_call: TRBV20-1; j_call: TRBJ1-2; cdr3_nt: TGCAGTGCTATACCAAGCACCGTGAGCTACACCTTC; cdr3_aa: CSAIPSTVSYTF
clone_size: few; d_call: TRBD2; v_call: TRBV2; j_call: TRBJ2-3; cdr3_nt: TGTGCCAGCTCGAGAGGACTAGCGGGAGGTGCAGATACGCAGTATTTT; cdr3_aa: CASSRGLAGGADTQYF
clone_size: few; d_call: NA; v_call: TRBV19; j_call: TRBJ1-4; cdr3_nt: TGTGCCAGTAGTATCGCAGGATCAACTAATGAAAAACTGTTTTTT; cdr3_aa: CASSIAGSTNEKLFF
clone_size: NA; d_call: TRBD2; v_call: TRBV20-1; j_call: TRBJ2-1; cdr3_nt: TGCAGTGCCCAGAGACTAGCGGGAGTCAATGAGCAGTTCTTC; cdr3_aa: CSAQRLAGVNEQFF
clone_size: NA; d_call: NA; v_call: TRBV2; j_call: TRBJ1-2; cdr3_nt: TGTGCCAGTAGACGTCCCCTAAACTATGGCTACACCTTC; cdr3_aa: CASRRPLNYGYTF
clone_size: few; d_call: TRBD2; v_call: TRBV11-2; j_call: TRBJ2-1; cdr3_nt: TGTGCCAGCAGCTTAAAAGGGACTAGCGGGAGTCCCACAGACAATGAGCAGTTCTTC; cdr3_aa: CASSLKGTSGSPTDNEQFF
clone_size: NA; d_call: TRBD2; v_call: TRBV19; j_call: TRBJ2-5; cdr3_nt: TGTGCCAGTAGCCAACCGGGACTAGCGGGAGAAGAGACCCAGTACTTC; cdr3_aa: CASSQPGLAGEETQYF
clone_size: NA; d_call: TRBD2; v_call: TRBV2; j_call: TRBJ2-2; cdr3_nt: TGTGCCAGCACTAGCCTGGGACTAGCTGTCACCGGGGAGCTGTTTTTT; cdr3_aa: CASTSLGLAVTGELFF
clone_size: few; d_call: TRBD2; v_call: TRBV6-2/TRBV6-3; j_call: TRBJ2-7; cdr3_nt: TGTGCCAGCAGTTACTCCGGGACTAGCTACGAGCAGTACTTC; cdr3_aa: CASSYSGTSYEQYF
clone_size: many; d_call: NA; v_call: TRBV7-8; j_call: TRBJ1-4; cdr3_nt: TGTGCCAGCAGCTTAACGGCGGGGACTAATGAAAAACTGTTTTTT; cdr3_aa: CASSLTAGTNEKLFF
clone_size: NA; d_call: NA; v_call: TRBV7-8; j_call: TRBJ1-1; cdr3_nt: TGTGCCAGCAGCTTAGCGATACGCGGCACTGAAGCTTTCTTT; cdr3_aa: CASSLAIRGTEAFF
clone_size: NA; d_call: TRBD2; v_call: TRBV12-3/TRBV12-4; j_call: TRBJ2-5; cdr3_nt: TGTGCCAGCCAAGCGGGGGCCCAAGAGACCCAGTACTTC; cdr3_aa: CASQAGAQETQYF
clone_size: NA; d_call: TRBD2; v_call: TRBV20-1; j_call: TRBJ2-1; cdr3_nt: TGCAGTGCTAGCCTCTCTAGCGGACTCTACAATGAGCAGTTCTTC; cdr3_aa: CSASLSSGLYNEQFF
clone_size: NA; d_call: NA; v_call: TRBV20-1; j_call: TRBJ1-4; cdr3_nt: TGCAGTGCTAGTACGGCAGATGAAAAACTGTTTTTT; cdr3_aa: CSASTADEKLFF
clone_size: many; d_call: NA; v_call: TRBV7-8; j_call: TRBJ2-3; cdr3_nt: TGTGCCAGCGGGCGGGCACGCTTTGCAGATACGCAGTATTTT; cdr3_aa: CASGRARFADTQYF
clone_size: few; d_call: NA; v_call: TRBV7-9; j_call: TRBJ2-5; cdr3_nt: TGTGCCAGCAGCCACCGGTCGGGGACGAGGGAAGAGACCCAGTACTTC; cdr3_aa: CASSHRSGTREETQYF
clone_size: NA; d_call: NA; v_call: TRBV11-3; j_call: TRBJ2-3; cdr3_nt: TGTGCCAGCAGCTTAGACGTCGGTAGCAATACGCAGTATTTT; cdr3_aa: CASSLDVGSNTQYF
clone_size: few; d_call: TRBD1; v_call: TRBV6-2/TRBV6-3; j_call: TRBJ2-1; cdr3_nt: TGTGCCAGCAGGAGACAACAGGGGGCTTATAATGAGCAGTTCTTC; cdr3_aa: CASRRQQGAYNEQFF
clone_size: NA; d_call: NA; v_call: TRBV4-2; j_call: TRBJ2-1; cdr3_nt: TGTGCCAGCAGCCAACTCGGACTGAGGGAAAACAATGAGCAGTTCTTC; cdr3_aa: CASSQLGLRENNEQFF
clone_size: NA; d_call: TRBD1; v_call: TRBV2; j_call: TRBJ2-7; cdr3_nt: TGTGCCAGCAGTGAGGTGCGGGGACAGGGTACCGAGCAGTACTTC; cdr3_aa: CASSEVRGQGTEQYF
clone_size: NA; d_call: NA; v_call: TRBV5-4; j_call: TRBJ1-2; cdr3_nt: TGTGCCAGCAGCGATATGGAGGGACGGTTCAGTTACACCTTC; cdr3_aa: CASSDMEGRFSYTF
clone_size: NA; d_call: TRBD2; v_call: TRBV20-1; j_call: TRBJ2-5; cdr3_nt: TGCAGTGGGATCCGTGCTAGCGGGAGCCAAGAGACCCAGTACTTC; cdr3_aa: CSGIRASGSQETQYF
clone_size: many; d_call: NA; v_call: TRBV7-2; j_call: TRBJ2-7; cdr3_nt: TGTGCCAGCAGCCCAGGCAGGGCATCCTACGAGCAGTACTTC; cdr3_aa: CASSPGRASYEQYF
clone_size: NA; d_call: TRBD2; v_call: TRBV6-2/TRBV6-3; j_call: TRBJ2-1; cdr3_nt: TGTGCCAGCAGAAACTCGGGACTAGCGGGAAATGAGCAGTTCTTC; cdr3_aa: CASRNSGLAGNEQFF
clone_size: few; d_call: NA; v_call: TRBV7-9; j_call: TRBJ2-3; cdr3_nt: TGTGCCAGCAGCTTGTTCGGCACAGATACGCAGTATTTT; cdr3_aa: CASSLFGTDTQYF
clone_size: NA; d_call: NA; v_call: TRBV6-8; j_call: TRBJ1-1; cdr3_nt: TGTGCCAGCCGACGCGGGGGGGTGAACACTGAAGCTTTCTTT; cdr3_aa: CASRRGGVNTEAFF
clone_size: many; d_call: TRBD2; v_call: TRBV7-2; j_call: TRBJ2-3; cdr3_nt: TGTGCCAGCAGCTTAGGACTAGCGGGAGGTAGCGCAGATACGCAGTATTTT; cdr3_aa: CASSLGLAGGSADTQYF